This T cell receptor beta chain comes out of a study of blood T cell repertoires in COVID-19. On the study more broadly: Nucleic acid was either cDNA or gDNA, and it came from T cells, B-cell-depleted T cells, or PBMCs.

This clone has only a few counts. V dropped 4 bases and J dropped 15; count of bases not matched to a gene: 16. The CDR3 is 15 residues long. From germline, CDR1 is SGHRS and CDR2 YFSETQ. Libraries were prepared by immunoSEQ multiplex PCR; TCRdb keeps only in-frame clonotypes and omits some of them. The sample holds about 150,000 clones, over 80% seen once. Sample: PBMCs or T cells enriched from blood (not recorded which). The TCR comes from a man between 65 and 79 years old who had been exposed to COVID-19. The V gene is TRBV5-1, the J gene TRBJ1-6, with 7 bases aligning to TRBD1. The CDR3 sequence is CASSAGQISASDLHF. The DNA of the CDR3 is TGCGCCAGCAGCGCGGGACAGATATCCGCGTCGGACCTCCACTTT.